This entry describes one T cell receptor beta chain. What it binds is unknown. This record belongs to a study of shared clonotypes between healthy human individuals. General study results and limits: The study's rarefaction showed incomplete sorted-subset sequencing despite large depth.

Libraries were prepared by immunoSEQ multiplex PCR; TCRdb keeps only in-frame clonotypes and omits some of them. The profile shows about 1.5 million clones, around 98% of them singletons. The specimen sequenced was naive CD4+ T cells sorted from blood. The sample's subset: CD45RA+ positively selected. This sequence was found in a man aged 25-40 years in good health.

CDR3 nucleotide sequence: TGTGCCACCAGCAGAGACATTATGACAGCTGAAAAACTGTTTTTT. Translation: CATSRDIMTAEKLFF. This chain joins TRBV15 and TRBJ1-4; tentative D call: TRBD1 (5 bases). CDR3 length equals 15 residues. Per the germline V gene, CDR1 is LNHNV and CDR2 is YYDKDF (reference sequence). V lost 0 bases and J 7 bases, leaving 12 bases between the germline ends.